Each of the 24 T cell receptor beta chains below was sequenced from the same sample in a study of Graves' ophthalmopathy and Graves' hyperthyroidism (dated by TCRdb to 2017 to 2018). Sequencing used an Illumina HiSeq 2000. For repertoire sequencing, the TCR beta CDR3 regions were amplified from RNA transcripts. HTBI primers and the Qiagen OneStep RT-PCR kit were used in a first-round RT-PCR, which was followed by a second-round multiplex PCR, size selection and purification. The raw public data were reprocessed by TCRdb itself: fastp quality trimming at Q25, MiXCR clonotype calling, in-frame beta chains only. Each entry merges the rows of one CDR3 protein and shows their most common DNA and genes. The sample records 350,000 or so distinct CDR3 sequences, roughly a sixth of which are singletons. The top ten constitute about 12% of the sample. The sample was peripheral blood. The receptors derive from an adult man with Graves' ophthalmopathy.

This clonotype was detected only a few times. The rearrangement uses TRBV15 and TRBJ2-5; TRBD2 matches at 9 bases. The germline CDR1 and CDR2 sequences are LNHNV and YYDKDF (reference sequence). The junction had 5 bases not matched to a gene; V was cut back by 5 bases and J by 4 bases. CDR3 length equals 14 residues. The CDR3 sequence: CATSLAGRGETQYF. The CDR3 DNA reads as TGTGCCACCAGCCTAGCGGGACGAGGAGAGACCCAGTACTTC.

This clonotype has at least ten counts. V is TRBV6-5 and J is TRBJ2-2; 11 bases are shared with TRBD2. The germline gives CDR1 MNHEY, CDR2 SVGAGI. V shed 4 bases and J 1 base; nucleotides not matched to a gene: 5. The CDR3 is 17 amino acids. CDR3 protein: CASSSSGLAGNTGELFF. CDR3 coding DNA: TGTGCCAGCAGTTCCTCAGGACTAGCGGGGAACACCGGGGAGCTGTTTTTT.

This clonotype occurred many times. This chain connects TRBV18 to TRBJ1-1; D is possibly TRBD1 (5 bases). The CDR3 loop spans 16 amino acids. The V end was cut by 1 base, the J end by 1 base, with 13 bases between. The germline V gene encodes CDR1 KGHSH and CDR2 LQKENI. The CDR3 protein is CASSPRAGIKNTEAFF. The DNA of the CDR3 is TGTGCCAGCTCACCACGGGCAGGGATTAAGAACACTGAAGCTTTCTTT.

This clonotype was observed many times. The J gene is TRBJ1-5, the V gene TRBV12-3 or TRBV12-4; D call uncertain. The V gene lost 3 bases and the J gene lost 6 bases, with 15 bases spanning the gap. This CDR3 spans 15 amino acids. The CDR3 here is CASSLFSSAGQPQHF. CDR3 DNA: TGTGCCAGCAGTTTGTTCAGCTCGGCGGGTCAGCCCCAGCATTTT.

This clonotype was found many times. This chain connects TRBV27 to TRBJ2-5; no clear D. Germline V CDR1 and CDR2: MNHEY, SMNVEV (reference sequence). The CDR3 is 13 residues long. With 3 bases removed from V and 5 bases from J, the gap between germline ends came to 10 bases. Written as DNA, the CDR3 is TGTGCCAGCAGTTTTAGGCGCGCCGAGACCCAGTACTTC. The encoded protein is CASSFRRAETQYF.

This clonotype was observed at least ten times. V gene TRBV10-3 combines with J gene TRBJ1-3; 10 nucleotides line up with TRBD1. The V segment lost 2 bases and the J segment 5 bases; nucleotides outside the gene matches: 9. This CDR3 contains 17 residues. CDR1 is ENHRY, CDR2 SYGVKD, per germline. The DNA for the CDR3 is TGTGCCATCAGTGAGGACACCGGGACAGGGGCTAGAAACACCATATATTTT. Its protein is CAISEDTGTGARNTIYF.

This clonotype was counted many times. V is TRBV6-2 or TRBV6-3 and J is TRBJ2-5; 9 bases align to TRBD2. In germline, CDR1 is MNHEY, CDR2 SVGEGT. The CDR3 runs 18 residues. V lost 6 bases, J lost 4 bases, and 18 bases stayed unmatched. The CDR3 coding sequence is TGTGCCAGCAGGCGCGCAGGGCTAGCGGGATACATGGCAGAGACCCAGTACTTC. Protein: CASRRAGLAGYMAETQYF.

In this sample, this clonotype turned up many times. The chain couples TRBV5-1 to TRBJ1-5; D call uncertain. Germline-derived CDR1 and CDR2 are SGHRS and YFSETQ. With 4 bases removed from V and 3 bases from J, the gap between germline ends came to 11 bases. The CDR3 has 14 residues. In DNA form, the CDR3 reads TGCGCCAGCAGCCCTGACATAAACAATCAGCCCCAGCATTTT. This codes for CASSPDINNQPQHF.

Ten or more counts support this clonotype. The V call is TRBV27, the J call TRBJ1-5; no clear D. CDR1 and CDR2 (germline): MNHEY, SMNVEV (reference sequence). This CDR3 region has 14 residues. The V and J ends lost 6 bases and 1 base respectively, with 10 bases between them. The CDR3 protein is CASSKGLSNQPQHF. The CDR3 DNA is TGTGCCAGCAGCAAGGGATTAAGCAATCAGCCCCAGCATTTT.

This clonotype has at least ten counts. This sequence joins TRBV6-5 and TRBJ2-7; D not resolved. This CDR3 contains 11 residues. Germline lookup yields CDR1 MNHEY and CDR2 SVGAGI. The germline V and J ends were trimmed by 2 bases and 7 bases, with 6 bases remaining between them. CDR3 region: CASSYDGEQYF. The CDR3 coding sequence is TGTGCCAGCAGTTACGACGGAGAGCAGTACTTC.

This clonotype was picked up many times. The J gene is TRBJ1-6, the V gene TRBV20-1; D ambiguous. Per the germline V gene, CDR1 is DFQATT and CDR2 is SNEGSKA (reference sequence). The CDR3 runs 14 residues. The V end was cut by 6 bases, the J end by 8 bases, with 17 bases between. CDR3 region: CSAFPGIAHSPLHF. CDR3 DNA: TGCAGTGCCTTCCCCGGGATCGCGCATTCACCCCTCCACTTT.

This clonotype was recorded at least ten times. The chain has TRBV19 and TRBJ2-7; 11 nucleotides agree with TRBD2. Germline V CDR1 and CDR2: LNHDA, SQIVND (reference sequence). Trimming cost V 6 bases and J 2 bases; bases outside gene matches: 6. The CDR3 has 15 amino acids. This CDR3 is CASSTTSGSPYEQYF. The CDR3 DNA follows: TGTGCCAGTAGCACCACTAGCGGGAGCCCCTACGAGCAGTACTTC.

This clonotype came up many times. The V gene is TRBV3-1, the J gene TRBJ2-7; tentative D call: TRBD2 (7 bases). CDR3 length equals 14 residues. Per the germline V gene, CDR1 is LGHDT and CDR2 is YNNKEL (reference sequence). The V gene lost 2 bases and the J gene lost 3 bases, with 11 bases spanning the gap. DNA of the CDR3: TGTGCCAGCAGCCAAACCGGGGGGCTCTACGAGCAGTACTTC. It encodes CASSQTGGLYEQYF.

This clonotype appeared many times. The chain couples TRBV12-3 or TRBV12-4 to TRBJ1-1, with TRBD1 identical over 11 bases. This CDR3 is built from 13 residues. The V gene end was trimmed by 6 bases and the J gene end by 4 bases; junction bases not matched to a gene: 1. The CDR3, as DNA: TGTGCCAGCAGGGACAGGGGGCTCACTGAAGCTTTCTTT. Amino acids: CASRDRGLTEAFF.

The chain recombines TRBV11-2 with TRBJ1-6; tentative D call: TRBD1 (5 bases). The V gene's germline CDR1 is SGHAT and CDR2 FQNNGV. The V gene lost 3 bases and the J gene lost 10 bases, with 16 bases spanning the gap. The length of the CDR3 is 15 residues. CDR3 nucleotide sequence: TGTGCCAGCAGCTTCCCCGGGTCAGGGTCATCACCCCTCCACTTT. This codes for CASSFPGSGSSPLHF.

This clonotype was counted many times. The CDR3 DNA is TGTGCCAGCAGCTTAGACAGTCAGAAAAACATTCAGTACTTC. It specifies CASSLDSQKNIQYF. This chain connects TRBV7-2 to TRBJ2-4, with no clear D. V was clipped by 1 base and J by 4 bases, with 8 bases between them. CDR3 size: 14 residues. The V gene's germline CDR1 is SGHTA and CDR2 FQGNSA.

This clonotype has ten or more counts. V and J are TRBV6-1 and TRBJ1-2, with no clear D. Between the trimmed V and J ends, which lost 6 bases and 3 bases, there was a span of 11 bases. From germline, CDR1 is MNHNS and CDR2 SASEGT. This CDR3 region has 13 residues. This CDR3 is CASRGETYYGYTF. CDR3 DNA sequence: TGTGCCAGCAGGGGAGAGACTTACTATGGCTACACCTTC.

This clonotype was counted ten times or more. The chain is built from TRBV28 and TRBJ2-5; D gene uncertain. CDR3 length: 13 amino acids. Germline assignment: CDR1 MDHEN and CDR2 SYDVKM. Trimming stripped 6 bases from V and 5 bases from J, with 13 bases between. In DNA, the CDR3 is TGTGCCAGCAGCGATGGCAACTGGGAGACCCAGTACTTC. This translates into CASSDGNWETQYF. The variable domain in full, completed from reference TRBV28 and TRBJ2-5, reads DVKVTQSSRYLVKRTGEKVFLECVQDMDHENMFWYRQDPGLGLRLIYFSYDVKMKEKGDIPEGYSVSREKKERFSLILESASTNQTSMYLCASSDGNWETQYFGPGTRLLVL.

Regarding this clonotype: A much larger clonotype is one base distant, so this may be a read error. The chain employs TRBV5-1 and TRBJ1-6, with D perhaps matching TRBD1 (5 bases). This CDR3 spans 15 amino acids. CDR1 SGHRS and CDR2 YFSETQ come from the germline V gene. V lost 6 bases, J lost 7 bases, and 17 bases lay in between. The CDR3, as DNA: TGCGCCAGCACCTCAGAGGGGACGCGCAATTCACCCCTCCACTTT. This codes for CASTSEGTRNSPLHF. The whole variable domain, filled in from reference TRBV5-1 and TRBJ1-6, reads KAGVTQTPRYLIKTRGQQVTLSCSPISGHRSVSWYQQTPGQGLQFLFEYFSETQRNKGNFPGRFSGRQFSNSRSEMNVSTLELGDSALYLCASTSEGTRNSPLHFGNGTRLTVT.

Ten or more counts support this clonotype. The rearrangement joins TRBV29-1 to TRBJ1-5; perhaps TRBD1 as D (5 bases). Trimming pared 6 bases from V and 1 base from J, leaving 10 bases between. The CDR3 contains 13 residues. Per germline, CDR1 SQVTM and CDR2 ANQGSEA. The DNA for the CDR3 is TGCAGCGTCGCCCGGGACAGCAATCAGCCCCAGCATTTT. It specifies CSVARDSNQPQHF.

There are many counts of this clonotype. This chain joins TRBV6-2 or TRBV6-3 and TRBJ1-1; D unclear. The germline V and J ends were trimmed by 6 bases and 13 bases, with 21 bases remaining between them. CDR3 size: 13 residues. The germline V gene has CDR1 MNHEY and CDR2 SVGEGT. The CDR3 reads CASRGSTPLSGFF. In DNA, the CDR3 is TGTGCCAGCAGAGGCTCTACCCCATTAAGTGGTTTCTTT.

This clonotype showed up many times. CDR3 sequence (DNA): TGTGCCACCAGCAGAGTGGAAGGTATGGAAGGAGACGAGCAGTACTTC. Translation: CATSRVEGMEGDEQYF. The chain uses TRBV15 and TRBJ2-7; D is uncertain. The CDR3 length is 16 residues. Looked up from germline, CDR1 is LNHNV and CDR2 is YYDKDF (reference sequence). Trimming shortened V by 1 base and J by 5 bases, and 18 bases separated the two germline ends.

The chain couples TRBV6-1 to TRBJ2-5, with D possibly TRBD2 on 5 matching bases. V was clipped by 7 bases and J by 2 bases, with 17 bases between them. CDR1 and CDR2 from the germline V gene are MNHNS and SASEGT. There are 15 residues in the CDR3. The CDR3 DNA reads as TGTGCCAGCATCCCGTCGGGAAGACTTCAAGAGACCCAGTACTTC. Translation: CASIPSGRLQETQYF.

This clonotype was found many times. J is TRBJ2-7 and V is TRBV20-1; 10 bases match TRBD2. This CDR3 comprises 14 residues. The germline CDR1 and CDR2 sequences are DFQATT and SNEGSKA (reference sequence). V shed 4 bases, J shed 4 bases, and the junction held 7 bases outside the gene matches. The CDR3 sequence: CSAKTGTSVYEQYF. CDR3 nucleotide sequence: TGCAGTGCTAAAACCGGGACTAGCGTGTACGAGCAGTACTTC.